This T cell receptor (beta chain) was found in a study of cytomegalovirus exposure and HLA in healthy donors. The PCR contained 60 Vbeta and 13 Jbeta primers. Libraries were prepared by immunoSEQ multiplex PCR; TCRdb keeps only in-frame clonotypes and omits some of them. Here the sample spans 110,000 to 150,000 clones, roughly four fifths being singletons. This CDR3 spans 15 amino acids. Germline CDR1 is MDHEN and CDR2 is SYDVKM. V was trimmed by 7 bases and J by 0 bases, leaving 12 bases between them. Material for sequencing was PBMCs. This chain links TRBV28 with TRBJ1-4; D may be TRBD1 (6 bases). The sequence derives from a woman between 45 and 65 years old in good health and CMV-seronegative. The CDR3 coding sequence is TGTGCCAGCATCACTGGGGGCTCAACTAATGAAAAACTGTTTTTT. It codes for CASITGGSTNEKLFF.